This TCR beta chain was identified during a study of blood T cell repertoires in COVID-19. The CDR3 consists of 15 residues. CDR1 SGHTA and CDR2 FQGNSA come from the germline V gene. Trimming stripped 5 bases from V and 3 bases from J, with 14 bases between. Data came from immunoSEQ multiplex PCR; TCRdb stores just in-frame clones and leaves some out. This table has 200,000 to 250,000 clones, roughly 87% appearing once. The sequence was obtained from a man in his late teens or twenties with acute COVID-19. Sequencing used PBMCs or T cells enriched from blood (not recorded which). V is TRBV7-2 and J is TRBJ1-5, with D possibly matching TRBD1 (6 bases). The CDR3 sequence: CASSQMDSYNQPQHF. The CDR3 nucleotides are TGTGCCAGCAGCCAGATGGACAGTTACAATCAGCCCCAGCATTTT.